This is a list of T cell receptor beta chains from one sample in a study of siplizumab effects on memory and regulatory T cells. Produced via immunoSEQ multiplex PCR; TCRdb's table is partial and in-frame only. This table holds approximately 9,600 clones, just over 45% found once. Their antigens are not known. Material for sequencing was CFSE-low (dividing) CD4+ T cells sorted from an allogeneic mixed lymphocyte reaction. The receptors come from a human donor in good health; the cells came from an allogeneic mixed lymphocyte reaction. The CDR3 runs from the conserved cysteine through the conserved F or W. D genes are given only for firm matches. Only part of the rows carry a size: once, few, many, or a class if the clone is expanded.

>TRBV18|TRBD1|TRBJ1-1|-
CASSQGVRNTEAFF
TGTGCCAGCTCGCAGGGGGTCCGGAACACTGAAGCTTTCTTT
>TRBV2|-|TRBJ2-4|-
CASSLTTLGHRGNIQYF
TGTGCCAGCAGTCTGACTACGCTTGGACACCGAGGAAACATTCAGTACTTC
>TRBV5-1|TRBD1|TRBJ2-1|-
CASSPRTGPRREQFF
TGCGCCAGCTCCCCTCGGACAGGTCCCAGGAGGGAGCAGTTCTTC
>TRBV4-2|-|TRBJ2-5|-
CASSQGVETQYF
TGTGCCAGCAGCCAGGGAGTAGAGACCCAGTACTTC
>TRBV2|-|TRBJ2-1|few
CARRSNSGGNEQFF
TGTGCCAGACGGTCAAATAGTGGTGGAAATGAGCAGTTCTTC
>TRBV20-1|-|TRBJ1-5|medium-sized
CSASRNQPQHF
TGCAGTGCTAGCAGGAATCAGCCCCAGCATTTT
>TRBV11-2|TRBD2|TRBJ2-1|few
CASSLASGRANEQFF
TGTGCCAGCAGCTTAGCTAGCGGGAGGGCTAATGAGCAGTTCTTC
>TRBV28|TRBD1|TRBJ1-5|once
CASSPQGARGNQPQHF
TGTGCCAGCAGTCCGCAGGGGGCTAGGGGCAATCAGCCCCAGCATTTT
>TRBV10-2|-|TRBJ1-3|-
CASRQDVFGNTIYF
TGCGCCAGCAGGCAGGACGTTTTCGGAAACACCATATATTTT
>TRBV18|TRBD1|TRBJ2-1|-
CASSPGQGVENEQFF
TGTGCCAGCTCACCAGGACAGGGAGTCGAGAATGAGCAGTTCTTC
>TRBV30|-|TRBJ1-5|few
CAWSTELNQPQHF
TGTGCCTGGAGTACAGAGTTAAATCAGCCCCAGCATTTT
>TRBV10-2|TRBD1|TRBJ2-1|-
CASSRTGTGGYEQFF
TGCGCCAGCAGTCGCACCGGGACAGGGGGCTATGAGCAGTTCTTC
>TRBV19|-|TRBJ2-7|-
CASSIMSGSSYEQYF
TGTGCCAGTAGTATTATGAGCGGGTCCTCCTACGAGCAGTACTTC
>TRBV5-1|TRBD2|TRBJ2-7|few
CASRESGTYSYEQYF
TGCGCCAGCCGAGAGAGCGGGACCTACTCCTACGAGCAGTACTTC
>TRBV2|TRBD2|TRBJ2-3|-
CASSMGLAITDTQYF
TGTGCCAGCAGCATGGGACTAGCGATAACAGATACGCAGTATTTT
>TRBV10-3|-|TRBJ2-7|-
CAIRGDQGTYEQYF
TGTGCCATCAGGGGTGACCAGGGGACCTACGAGCAGTACTTC
>TRBV5-6|-|TRBJ2-3|-
CASSLVADTQYF
TGTGCCAGCAGCTTGGTAGCAGATACGCAGTATTTT
>TRBV19|-|TRBJ1-3|-
CASSPEWAGNTIYF
TGTGCCAGTAGTCCCGAGTGGGCTGGAAACACCATATATTTT
>TRBV5-1|-|TRBJ2-1|-
CASSSHTVVFEQFF
TGCGCCAGCAGCTCCCACACCGTGGTCTTTGAGCAGTTCTTC
>TRBV15|-|TRBJ1-3|-
CATSRDLSGAYTIYF
TGTGCCACCAGCAGAGATTTATCAGGCGCATACACCATATATTTT
>TRBV5-1|TRBD2|TRBJ2-1|few
CASSGGAWTSGSGNEQFF
TGCGCCAGCAGCGGCGGGGCCTGGACTAGCGGGAGTGGAAATGAGCAGTTCTTC
>TRBV6-6|-|TRBJ2-7|-
CASRGGGPVSSEQYF
TGTGCCAGCAGGGGTGGGGGTCCGGTCTCTTCCGAGCAGTACTTC
>TRBV7-2|TRBD2|TRBJ2-7|-
CASQRDTYYEQYF
TGTGCCAGTCAGCGGGATACTTACTACGAGCAGTACTTC
>TRBV30|TRBD1|TRBJ1-2|-
CAWSQGGNYGYTF
TGTGCCTGGAGTCAAGGGGGCAACTATGGCTACACCTTC
>TRBV5-3|TRBD1|TRBJ1-2|-
CARSMVTSRTGICGYTF
TGTGCCAGAAGCATGGTCACGTCCCGGACAGGGATCTGTGGCTACACCTTC
>TRBV11-2|-|TRBJ1-2|-
CASSFPGLNYGYTF
TGTGCCAGCAGCTTCCCAGGGTTGAACTATGGCTACACCTTC
>TRBV28|TRBD1|TRBJ1-1|medium-sized
CASRPRDRPTEAFF
TGTGCCAGCAGACCGAGGGACAGGCCCACTGAAGCTTTCTTT
>TRBV29-1|TRBD1|TRBJ2-7|medium-sized
CSVGPTRRGTGHYEQYF
TGCAGCGTTGGCCCCACCAGAAGGGGGACAGGCCATTACGAGCAGTACTTC
>TRBV7-2|-|TRBJ1-2|few
CASSLEGAYGYTF
TGTGCCAGCAGCTTAGAAGGGGCGTACGGCTACACCTTC
>TRBV9|-|TRBJ2-1|-
CASSVATLSDNEQFF
TGTGCCAGCAGCGTTGCTACTCTTAGCGACAATGAGCAGTTCTTC
>TRBV2|TRBD2|TRBJ2-5|-
CASSGLAGTQYF
TGTGCCAGCAGTGGACTAGCGGGAACCCAGTACTTC
>TRBV6-1|-|TRBJ2-7|-
CASSDNWGKSSYKQYF
TGTGCCAGCAGTGACAATTGGGGGAAGAGCTCCTACAAGCAGTACTTC
>TRBV5-1|-|TRBJ2-1|few
CASSLASWSNNEQFF
TGCGCCAGCAGCTTGGCCAGTTGGAGTAACAATGAGCAGTTCTTC
>TRBV27|TRBD1|TRBJ1-2|few
CASRDRYRGGYTF
TGTGCCAGCAGGGACCGGTACAGGGGTGGCTACACCTTC
>TRBV30|-|TRBJ2-5|once
CAWTGTPQETQYF
TGTGCCTGGACCGGGACACCTCAAGAGACCCAGTACTTC
>TRBV5-6|-|TRBJ2-7|-
CASSQGLFIYEQYF
TGTGCCAGCAGCCAGGGACTCTTCATCTACGAGCAGTACTTC
>TRBV30|-|TRBJ1-3|-
CAWSRGTQGNTIYF
TGTGCCTGGAGCCGCGGGACCCAAGGAAACACCATATATTTT
>TRBV11-3|-|TRBJ1-1|few
CASSLDSTNTEAFF
TGTGCCAGCAGCTTGGACAGTACAAACACTGAAGCTTTCTTT
>TRBV14|-|TRBJ2-1|few
CASSQARSVNEQFF
TGTGCCAGCAGCCAAGCTCGCAGCGTCAATGAGCAGTTCTTC
>TRBV18|-|TRBJ1-1|-
CASSHNTGSFLPFF
TGTGCCAGCTCACACAACACGGGTTCTTTTCTTCCTTTCTTT
>TRBV28|-|TRBJ2-7|-
CASTQRVGEQYF
TGTGCCAGCACTCAGAGGGTGGGCGAGCAGTACTTC